A selection of T cell receptor beta chains follows, all from one sample in a study of identical twins. Each CDR3 protein is one row after TCRdb ran MiXCR on the 5' RACE reads. The sample has about 470,000 distinct CDR3 sequences; approximately 24% are singletons. This sample also belongs to another study, concerning T cells expressing NK-cell markers.

Source material: CD4+ T cells sorted from blood. These receptors came from a woman between 18 and 29 years old in good health. CDR3s include the opening cysteine and the closing phenylalanine or tryptophan. Fields, in order: D gene, V gene, J gene, clone size, CDR3 DNA, CDR3 protein. A D gene is named only where the DNA matches it firmly. Not every row has a clone size; where given, it reads once, few, many or a size class.

>NA|TRBV20-1|TRBJ1-1|NA
TGCAGTGCTATATCGTGGCAGAACACTGAAGCTTTCTTT
CSAISWQNTEAFF
>TRBD2|TRBV6-2/TRBV6-3|TRBJ2-1|NA
TGTGCCAGCAGTTACCGGCTAGCGGGGGTTGGGGTCGATGAGCAGTTCTTC
CASSYRLAGVGVDEQFF
>NA|TRBV12-3/TRBV12-4|TRBJ2-7|NA
TGTGCCAGCAGTTTTGGGGGACAAGTGAGGCAGTACTTC
CASSFGGQVRQYF
>NA|TRBV20-1|TRBJ1-4|many
TGCAGTGCCTCGACCGGGACCGAAAAACTGTTTTTT
CSASTGTEKLFF
>NA|TRBV20-1|TRBJ2-3|few
TGCAGTGTACAGTCTGGGGAAGGGGGGGATACGCAGTATTTT
CSVQSGEGGDTQYF
>NA|TRBV5-1|TRBJ2-7|NA
TGCGCCAGCAGCTCCGGGGACAACGAGCAGTACTTC
CASSSGDNEQYF
>TRBD1|TRBV5-1|TRBJ2-1|many
TGCGCCAGCAGCCAGGGGTGGACAGGGGGAAATGAGCAGTTCTTC
CASSQGWTGGNEQFF
>TRBD2|TRBV6-1|TRBJ2-7|NA
TGTGCCAGCAACCGACCTCCGGGACTAGCGGGGAAATACGAGCAGTACTTC
CASNRPPGLAGKYEQYF
>TRBD2|TRBV25-1|TRBJ2-1|few
TGTGCCAGCAGTGAATATGCGACTAGCGGGAGTCGGAATGAGCAGTTCTTC
CASSEYATSGSRNEQFF
>TRBD1|TRBV5-5|TRBJ2-7|few
TGTGCCAGCAGTTACCCGGACAGGGACCACGAGCAGTACTTC
CASSYPDRDHEQYF
>NA|TRBV20-1|TRBJ2-7|NA
TGCAGTGCTCCATACGGCTACGAGCAGTACTTC
CSAPYGYEQYF